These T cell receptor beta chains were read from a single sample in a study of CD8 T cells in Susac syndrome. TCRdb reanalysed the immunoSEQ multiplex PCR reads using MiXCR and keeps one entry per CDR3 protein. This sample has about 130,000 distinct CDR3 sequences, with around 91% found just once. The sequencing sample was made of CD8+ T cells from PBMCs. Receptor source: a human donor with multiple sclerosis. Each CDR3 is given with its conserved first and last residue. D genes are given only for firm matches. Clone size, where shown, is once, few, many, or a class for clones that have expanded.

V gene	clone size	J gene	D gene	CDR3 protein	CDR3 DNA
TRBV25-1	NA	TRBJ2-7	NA	CASRSNSAHEQYF	TGTGCCAGCAGAAGCAACAGTGCCCACGAGCAGTACTTC
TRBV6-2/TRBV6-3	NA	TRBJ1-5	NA	CASSYRGTNQPQHF	TGTGCCAGCAGTTACAGAGGGACGAATCAGCCCCAGCATTTT
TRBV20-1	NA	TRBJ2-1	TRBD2	CSAPGLAGDPAYNEQFF	TGCAGTGCTCCGGGACTAGCGGGAGACCCGGCCTACAATGAGCAGTTCTTC
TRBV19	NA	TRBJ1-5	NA	CATDPGNQPQHF	TGTGCCACCGATCCGGGGAATCAGCCCCAGCATTTT
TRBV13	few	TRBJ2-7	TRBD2	CASSFASGGSYEQYF	TGTGCTAGCAGCTTTGCCAGCGGGGGCTCCTACGAGCAGTACTTC
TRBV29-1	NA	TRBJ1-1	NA	CSSGRDENTEAFF	TGCAGCTCCGGCCGGGACGAGAACACTGAAGCTTTCTTT
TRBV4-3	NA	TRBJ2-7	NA	CASSQGAGAPNEQYF	TGCGCCAGCAGCCAAGGTGCCGGAGCCCCCAACGAGCAGTACTTC
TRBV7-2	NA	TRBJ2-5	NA	CASSFGGIIETQYF	TGTGCCAGCAGCTTTGGAGGTATTATCGAGACCCAGTACTTC
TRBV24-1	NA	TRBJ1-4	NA	CATRPGHAKLFF	TGTGCCACCAGACCGGGGCACGCCAAACTGTTTTTT
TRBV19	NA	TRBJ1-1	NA	CASSVDLSTEAFF	TGTGCCAGTAGTGTCGACCTTAGCACTGAAGCTTTCTTT
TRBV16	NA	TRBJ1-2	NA	CASSQSLEVSGGYTF	TGTGCCAGCAGCCAAAGCCTAGAGGTATCGGGTGGCTACACCTTC
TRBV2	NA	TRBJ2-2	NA	CAPKKGTGELFF	TGTGCCCCCAAAAAGGGCACCGGGGAGCTGTTTTTT
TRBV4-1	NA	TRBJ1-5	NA	CASSLLPVVVSNQPQHF	TGCGCCAGCAGCCTCCTCCCGGTGGTGGTTAGCAATCAGCCCCAGCATTTT
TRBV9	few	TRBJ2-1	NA	CASSTERATYNEQFF	TGTGCCAGCAGTACAGAGCGGGCAACCTACAATGAGCAGTTCTTC
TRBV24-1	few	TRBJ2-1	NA	CATSDWSRIDSSYNEQFF	TGTGCCACCAGTGATTGGTCTCGTATAGATAGCTCCTACAATGAGCAGTTCTTC
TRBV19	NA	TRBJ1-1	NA	CASSIALGTEAFF	TGTGCCAGTAGTATAGCCCTCGGCACTGAAGCTTTCTTT
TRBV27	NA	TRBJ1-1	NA	CASSLYSRNTEAFF	TGTGCCAGCAGTTTATATTCCCGGAACACTGAAGCTTTCTTT
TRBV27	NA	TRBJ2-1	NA	CASSPPEEGRSYNEQFF	TGTGCCAGCAGTCCCCCAGAGGAGGGCAGGTCCTACAATGAGCAGTTCTTC
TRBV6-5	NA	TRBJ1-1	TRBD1	CASSYHGTAEAFF	TGTGCCAGCAGTTATCATGGGACAGCGGAAGCTTTCTTT
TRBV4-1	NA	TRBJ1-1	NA	CASSQAGRTEAFF	TGCGCCAGCAGCCAAGCAGGGCGCACTGAAGCTTTCTTT
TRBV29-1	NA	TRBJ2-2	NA	CSVLVVGELFF	TGCAGCGTTCTGGTTGTCGGGGAGCTGTTTTTT
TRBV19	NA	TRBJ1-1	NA	CASTHTDIMNTEAFF	TGTGCCAGTACCCACACGGACATAATGAACACTGAAGCTTTCTTT
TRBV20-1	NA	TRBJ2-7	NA	CSARDLEGSYEQYF	TGCAGTGCTAGAGATTTGGAGGGCTCCTACGAGCAGTACTTC
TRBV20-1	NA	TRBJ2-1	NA	CSASPQYGLDKQFF	TGCAGTGCTAGTCCCCAATATGGGCTGGACAAGCAGTTCTTC
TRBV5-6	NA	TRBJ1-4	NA	CASSLQGSGSEKLFF	TGTGCCAGCAGCCTACAGGGTTCGGGAAGTGAAAAACTGTTTTTT
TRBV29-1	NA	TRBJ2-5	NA	CSVERAGETQYF	TGCAGCGTTGAAAGGGCTGGGGAGACCCAGTACTTC
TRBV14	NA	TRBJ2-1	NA	CASSQVLSNEQFF	TGTGCCAGCAGCCAAGTGCTTTCCAATGAGCAGTTCTTC
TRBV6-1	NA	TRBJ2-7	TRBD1	CASSEIEGAASEQYF	TGTGCCAGCAGTGAAATCGAGGGGGCAGCGTCGGAGCAGTACTTC
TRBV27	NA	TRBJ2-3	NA	CASGVRDTQYF	TGTGCCAGCGGTGTGCGGGATACGCAGTATTTT
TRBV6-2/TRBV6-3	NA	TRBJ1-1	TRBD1	CASSHGQGVLPNTEAFF	TGTGCCAGCAGCCATGGACAGGGAGTACTACCGAACACTGAAGCTTTCTTT
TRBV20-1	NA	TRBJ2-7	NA	CSARDHADYEQYF	TGCAGTGCTAGGGACCACGCAGACTACGAGCAGTACTTC
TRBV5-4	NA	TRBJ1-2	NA	CASSLAQYYGYTF	TGTGCCAGCAGCCTCGCTCAGTACTATGGCTACACCTTC
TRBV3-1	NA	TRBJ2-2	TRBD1	CASSLGTGGPTGELFF	TGTGCCAGCAGCCTTGGGACAGGGGGCCCCACCGGGGAGCTGTTTTTT
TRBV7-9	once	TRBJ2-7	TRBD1	CASSLGPGGYEQYF	TGTGCCAGCAGCTTAGGGCCAGGGGGCTACGAGCAGTACTTC
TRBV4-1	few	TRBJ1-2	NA	CASSQDRTNYGYTF	TGCGCCAGCAGCCAAGATAGAACCAACTATGGCTACACCTTC
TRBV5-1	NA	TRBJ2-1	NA	CASSLGLGQFF	TGCGCCAGCAGCTTGGGGTTGGGGCAGTTCTTC
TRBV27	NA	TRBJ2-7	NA	CASSFFGAKDYEQYF	TGTGCCAGCAGTTTTTTCGGGGCGAAGGACTACGAGCAGTACTTC
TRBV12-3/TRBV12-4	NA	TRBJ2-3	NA	CASNRPRGTDTQYF	TGTGCCAGCAACCGACCCCGGGGAACAGATACGCAGTATTTT
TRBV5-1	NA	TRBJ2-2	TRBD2	CASSLTLRPLGAGESNTGELFF	TGCGCCAGCAGCTTGACTCTACGACCACTTGGGGCGGGAGAGTCGAACACCGGGGAGCTGTTTTTT
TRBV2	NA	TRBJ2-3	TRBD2	CASSEGLALTDTQYF	TGTGCCAGCAGTGAGGGACTAGCGCTTACAGATACGCAGTATTTT
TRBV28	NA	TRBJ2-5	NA	CASSFRTARETQYF	TGTGCCAGCAGTTTTCGGACGGCGCGAGAGACCCAGTACTTC
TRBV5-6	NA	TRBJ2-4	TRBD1	CASSFTGGYKNIQYF	TGTGCCAGCAGCTTCACAGGGGGCTACAAAAACATTCAGTACTTC
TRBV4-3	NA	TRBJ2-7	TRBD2	CASSVGTSGRGAYEQYF	TGCGCCAGCAGCGTGGGGACTAGCGGGAGAGGGGCCTACGAGCAGTACTTC
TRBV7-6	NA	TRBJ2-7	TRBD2	CASSLAGLAGTYEQYF	TGTGCCAGCAGCTTAGCAGGGTTAGCGGGGACCTACGAGCAGTACTTC
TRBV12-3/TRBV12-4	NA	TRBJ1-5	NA	CASSPGTVLSQHF	TGTGCCAGCAGTCCTGGGACGGTCTTGTCCCAGCATTTT
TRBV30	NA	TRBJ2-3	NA	CAWQETPTDTQYF	TGTGCCTGGCAGGAGACACCCACAGATACGCAGTATTTT
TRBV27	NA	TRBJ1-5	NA	CASSFMGNQPQHF	TGTGCCAGCAGTTTTATGGGCAATCAGCCCCAGCATTTT